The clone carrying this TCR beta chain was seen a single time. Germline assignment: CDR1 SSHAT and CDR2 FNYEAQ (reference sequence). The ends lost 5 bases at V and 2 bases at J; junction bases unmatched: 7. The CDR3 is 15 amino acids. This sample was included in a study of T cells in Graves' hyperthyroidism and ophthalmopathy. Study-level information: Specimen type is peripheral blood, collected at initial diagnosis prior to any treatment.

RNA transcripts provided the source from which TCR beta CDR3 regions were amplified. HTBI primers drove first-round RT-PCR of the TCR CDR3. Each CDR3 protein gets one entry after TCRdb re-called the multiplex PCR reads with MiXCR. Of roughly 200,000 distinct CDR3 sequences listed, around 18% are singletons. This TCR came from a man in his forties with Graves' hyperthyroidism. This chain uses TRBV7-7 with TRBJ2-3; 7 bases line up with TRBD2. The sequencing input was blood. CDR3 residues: CASSLSGTTTDTQYF. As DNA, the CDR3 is TGTGCCAGCAGCCTATCCGGGACTACCACAGATACGCAGTATTTT.